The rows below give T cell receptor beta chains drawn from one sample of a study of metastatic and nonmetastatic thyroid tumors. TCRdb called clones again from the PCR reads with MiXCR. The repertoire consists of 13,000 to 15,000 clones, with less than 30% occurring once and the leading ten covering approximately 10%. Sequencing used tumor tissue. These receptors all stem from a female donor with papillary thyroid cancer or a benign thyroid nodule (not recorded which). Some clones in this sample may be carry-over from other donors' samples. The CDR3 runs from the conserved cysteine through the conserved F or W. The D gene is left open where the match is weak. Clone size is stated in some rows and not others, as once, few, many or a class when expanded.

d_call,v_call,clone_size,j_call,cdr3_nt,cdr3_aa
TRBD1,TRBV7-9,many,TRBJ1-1,TGTGCCAGCAGCTTTAGTCGGCCAGGGGGGATGAACACTGAAGCTTTCTTT,CASSFSRPGGMNTEAFF
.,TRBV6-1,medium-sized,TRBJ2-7,TGTGCCAGCAGCCGGACAGCGAGTTTAGGCTACGAGCAGTACTTC,CASSRTASLGYEQYF
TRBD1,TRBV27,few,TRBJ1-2,TGTGCCAGCAGTTTATCGGACAGGGTAGGCTACACCTTC,CASSLSDRVGYTF
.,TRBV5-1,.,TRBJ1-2,TGCGCCAGCAGCTTACGGACGGGTTATGGCTACACCTTC,CASSLRTGYGYTF
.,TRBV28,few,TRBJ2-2,TGTGCCAGCAGTTTATGGGGGGGACACCAGTTCGCGAACACCGGGGAGCTGTTTTTT,CASSLWGGHQFANTGELFF
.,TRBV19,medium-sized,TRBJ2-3,TGTGCCAGTAGTACCCAGGGCGATACGCAGTATTTT,CASSTQGDTQYF
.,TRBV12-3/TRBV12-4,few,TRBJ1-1,TGTGCCAGCAGTAACCAGGGGTCCCCCGGTGGCACTGAACCTTTCTTT,CASSNQGSPGGTEPFF
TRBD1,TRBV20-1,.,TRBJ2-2,TGCAGTGCCAAGACCCCAGGGGGCACGGGGGAGCTGTTTTTT,CSAKTPGGTGELFF
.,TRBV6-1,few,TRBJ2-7,TGTTCCAGCAACGACAGGAAACCCTACGAGCAGTACTTC,CSSNDRKPYEQYF
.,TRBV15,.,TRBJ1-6,TGTGCCACCATCAGAATCGTCAGCTCCTATAATTTACCCCTCCACTTT,CATIRIVSSYNLPLHF
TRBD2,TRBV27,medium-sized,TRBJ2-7,TGTGCCACCACAGATACGGGACTAGCGTCGGAAGAGCAGTACTTC,CATTDTGLASEEQYF
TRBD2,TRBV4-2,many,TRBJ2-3,TGTGCCAGCAGCCAAGGGACTAGCGGGAGGGTACGGGATACGCAGTATTTT,CASSQGTSGRVRDTQYF
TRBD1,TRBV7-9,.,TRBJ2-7,TGTGCCAGCAGCTTAGTCACAGGGGGCCAGTACGAGCAGTACTTC,CASSLVTGGQYEQYF
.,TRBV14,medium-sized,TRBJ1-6,TGTGCCAGCAGCCGGCGGGTGCGTGGGAAAGAAGAAGCCTATAATTCACCCCTCCACTTT,CASSRRVRGKEEAYNSPLHF
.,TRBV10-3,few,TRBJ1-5,TGTGCCATCAGTGAGGGCCTCAACCCCCATCAGCCCCAGCATTTT,CAISEGLNPHQPQHF
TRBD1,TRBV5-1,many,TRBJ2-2,TGCGCCAGCAGCTCCAGGGACAGGTACACCGGGGAGCTGTTTTTT,CASSSRDRYTGELFF
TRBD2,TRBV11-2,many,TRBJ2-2,TGTGCCAGCAGCATAATCAGGACTAGCGGTTACACCGGGGAGCTGTTTTTT,CASSIIRTSGYTGELFF
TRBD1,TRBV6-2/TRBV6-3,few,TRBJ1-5,TGTGCCAGCAGCGAATGGACAGGGTGCTGTCAGCCCCAGCATTTT,CASSEWTGCCQPQHF
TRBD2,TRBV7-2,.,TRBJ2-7,TGTGCCAGCAGCGTTAGCGGGGGGGACTACGAGCAGTACTTC,CASSVSGGDYEQYF
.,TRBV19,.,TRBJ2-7,TGTGCCAGTAACCCGGCGATAGGGTACGAGCAGTACTTC,CASNPAIGYEQYF
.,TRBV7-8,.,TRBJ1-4,TGTGCCAGCAGCTTACTCCACCCTCAAGACGGCGGTGCGGAACTGTTTTTT,CASSLLHPQDGGAELFF
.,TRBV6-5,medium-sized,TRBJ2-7,TGTGCCAGCAGTTACTCGATAGGGCTACACTACGAGCAGTACTTC,CASSYSIGLHYEQYF
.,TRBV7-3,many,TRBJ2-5,TGTGCCAGCAGCTTAAGATCGGGAGTCGACGAGACCCAGTACTTC,CASSLRSGVDETQYF
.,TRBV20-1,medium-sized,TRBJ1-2,TGCAGTGCTAGAGGGGGAATCACTAACTATGGCTACACCTTC,CSARGGITNYGYTF
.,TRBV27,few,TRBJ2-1,TGTGCCAGTACCCCTGGACTTGGCCCCACGTCCTACAATGAGCAGTTCTTC,CASTPGLGPTSYNEQFF
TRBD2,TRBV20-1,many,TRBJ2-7,TGCAGCCCAACTAGCGGGAACTACGAGCAGTACTTC,CSPTSGNYEQYF
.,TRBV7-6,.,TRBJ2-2,TGTGCCAGCAGCCCCCTTGTGAACACCGGGGAGCTGTTTTTT,CASSPLVNTGELFF
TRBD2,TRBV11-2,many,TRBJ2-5,TGTGCCAGCAAACCCATTTCAGCGGGATTAGAGACCCAGTACTTC,CASKPISAGLETQYF
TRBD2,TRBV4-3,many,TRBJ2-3,TGCGCCAGCAGCCCCGACCCCCCGAGGACTAGCGGGAGAAGAGATACGCAGTATTTT,CASSPDPPRTSGRRDTQYF
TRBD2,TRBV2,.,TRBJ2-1,TGTGCCAGCAGTGACGGGGGGGCCTTCCCCTACAATGAGCAGTTCTTC,CASSDGGAFPYNEQFF
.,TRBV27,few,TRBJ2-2,TGCGCCAGCAGCCCACGGATCGGCGAGACCGGGGAGCTGTTTTTT,CASSPRIGETGELFF
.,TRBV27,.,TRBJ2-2,TGTGCCAGCAGTAACCCGGGCAGCGGGGAGCTGTTTTTT,CASSNPGSGELFF
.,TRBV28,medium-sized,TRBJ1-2,TGTGCCAGCAGCCGGACAGACTATGGCTACACCTTC,CASSRTDYGYTF
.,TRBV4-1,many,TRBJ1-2,TGCGCCAGCAGCCAAGTGGTGGTTGGTAACTATGGCTACACCTTC,CASSQVVVGNYGYTF
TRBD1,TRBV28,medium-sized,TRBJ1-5,TGTGCCAGCAGTTTACTGACAGGGATCGGTCAGCCCCAGCATTTT,CASSLLTGIGQPQHF
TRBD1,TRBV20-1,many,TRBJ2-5,TGCAGTGCTACCCGGGACAGCTCAGCGGTAGAGACCCAGTACTTC,CSATRDSSAVETQYF
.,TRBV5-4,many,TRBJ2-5,TGTGCCAGCAGCTCGGACAAGGGAGGTGGGACCCAGTACTTC,CASSSDKGGGTQYF
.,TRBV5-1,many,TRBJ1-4,TGCGCCAGCAGCTTTGGGTCTGCTAATGAAAAACTGTTTTTT,CASSFGSANEKLFF
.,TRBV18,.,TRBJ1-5,TGTGCCAGCTCACCCGACGTCACTGTCAATCAGCCCCAGCATTTT,CASSPDVTVNQPQHF
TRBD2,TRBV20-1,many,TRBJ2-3,TGCAGTGCTAGTCCTCCGACTAGCGGGATATATACAGATACGCAGTATTTT,CSASPPTSGIYTDTQYF
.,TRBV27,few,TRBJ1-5,TGTGCCAGCAGTCCTAGGACCGCTTATCAGCCCCAGCATTTT,CASSPRTAYQPQHF
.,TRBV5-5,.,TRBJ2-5,TGTGCCAGCAGCTTGGGCCCTAGGTCGAGGGGTTTGGAGACCCCGTACTTC,CASSLGPRSRGLETPYF
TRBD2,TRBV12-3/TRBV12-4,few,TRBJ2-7,TGTGCCAGCAGTTTAGTTGGACTAGATAACGAGCAGTACTTC,CASSLVGLDNEQYF
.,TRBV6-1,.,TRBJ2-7,TGTGCCAGCAGTCGTGCCCTCCACAGCTACTACGAGCAGTACTTC,CASSRALHSYYEQYF
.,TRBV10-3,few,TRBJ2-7,TGTGCCATCAGTGAGCCTCTGGACGTCTCCTACGAGCAGTACTTC,CAISEPLDVSYEQYF
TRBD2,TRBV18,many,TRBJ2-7,TGTGCCAGCTCACCAAGCTCTACTAGCGGTGGAGAGCAGTACTTC,CASSPSSTSGGEQYF
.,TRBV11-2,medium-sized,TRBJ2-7,TGTGCCAGCAGCGGCATTCGGGACAAACCTTACGAGCAGTACTTC,CASSGIRDKPYEQYF
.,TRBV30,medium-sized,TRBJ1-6,TGTGCCTGGAATAGGGACCTTAATTCACCCCTCCACTTT,CAWNRDLNSPLHF
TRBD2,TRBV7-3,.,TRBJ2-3,TGTGCCAGCAGCTTAAGCGGGAGCCCCTCATTAAATACGCAGTATTTT,CASSLSGSPSLNTQYF
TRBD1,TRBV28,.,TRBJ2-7,TGTGCCAGCAGTGACCCAGGACAGGGGGCCTACGAGCAGTACTTC,CASSDPGQGAYEQYF
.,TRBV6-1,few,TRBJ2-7,TGTGCCAGCAGCAGCAGGGTCCTCCCCTCCTACGAGCAGTACTTC,CASSSRVLPSYEQYF
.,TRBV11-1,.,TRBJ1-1,TGTGCCAGCAGCGTCGGTGGCTCCGGAAAGATGAACACTGAAGCTTTCTTT,CASSVGGSGKMNTEAFF
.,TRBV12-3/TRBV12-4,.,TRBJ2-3,TGTGCCAGCAGCTTAGCGTGCTGCGGCGAAAACACAGATACGCAGTATTTT,CASSLACCGENTDTQYF